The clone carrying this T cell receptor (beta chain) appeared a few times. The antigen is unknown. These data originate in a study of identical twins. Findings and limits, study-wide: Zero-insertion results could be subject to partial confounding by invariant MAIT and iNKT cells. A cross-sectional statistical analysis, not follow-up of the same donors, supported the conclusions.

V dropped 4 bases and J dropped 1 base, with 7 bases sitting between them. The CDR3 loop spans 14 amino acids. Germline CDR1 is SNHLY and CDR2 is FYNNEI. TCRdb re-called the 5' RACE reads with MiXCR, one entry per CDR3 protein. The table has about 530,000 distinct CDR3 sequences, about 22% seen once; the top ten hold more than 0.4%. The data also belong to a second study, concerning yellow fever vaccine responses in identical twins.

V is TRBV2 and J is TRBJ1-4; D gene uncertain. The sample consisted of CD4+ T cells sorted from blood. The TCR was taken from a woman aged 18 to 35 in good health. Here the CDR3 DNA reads TGTGCCAGCAGTGTTTTAGTAACTAATGAAAAACTGTTTTTT. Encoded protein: CASSVLVTNEKLFF.